The rows below give T cell receptor beta chains drawn from one sample of a study of T cell repertoires in ileal Crohn's disease. Generated by immunoSEQ multiplex PCR, the TCRdb table keeps only in-frame clones and is missing some. The sample comprises some 10,000 clones, over 60% of which are singletons, and about 25% rests with the top ten. Sequencing was performed on ileal tissue. Receptor source: an adult with Crohn's disease. Each CDR3 is given with its conserved first and last residue. The order of the fields is J gene, clone size, V gene, D gene, CDR3 protein, CDR3 DNA. The D gene is left open where the match is weak. Only part of the rows carry a size: once, few, many, or a class if the clone is expanded.

TRBJ2-3,NA,TRBV15,NA,CATSRGTVSTDTQYF,TGTGCCACCAGCAGAGGCACAGTGAGCACAGATACGCAGTATTTT
TRBJ1-5,NA,TRBV6-6,NA,CASRARQGGGNQPQHF,TGTGCCAGCAGGGCTAGACAAGGGGGAGGGAATCAGCCCCAGCATTTT
TRBJ1-2,NA,TRBV5-1,NA,CASSVGGGNRYGYTF,TGCGCCAGCAGCGTGGGGGGGGGCAATCGGTATGGCTACACCTTC
TRBJ2-7,NA,TRBV6-5,TRBD2,CASSYRREGTYEQYF,TGTGCCAGCAGTTACCGGCGGGAGGGCACCTACGAGCAGTACTTC
TRBJ2-3,once,TRBV5-1,NA,CASSPPADTQYF,TGCGCCAGCAGCCCCCCGGCAGATACGCAGTATTTT
TRBJ2-7,NA,TRBV5-1,TRBD2,CASSLETSGVSYEQYF,TGCGCCAGCAGCTTGGAGACTAGCGGGGTCTCCTACGAGCAGTACTTC
TRBJ2-7,NA,TRBV5-1,TRBD1,CASSTGTGGLGQYF,TGCGCCAGCAGCACCGGGACAGGGGGCTTAGGGCAGTACTTC
TRBJ1-5,once,TRBV6-4,NA,CASSEQANQPQHF,TGTGCCAGCAGTGAGCAGGCGAATCAGCCCCAGCATTTT
TRBJ1-3,NA,TRBV30,NA,CAWSRGDSGNTIYF,TGTGCCTGGAGTCGGGGGGACTCTGGAAACACCATATATTTT
TRBJ2-2,NA,TRBV7-7,TRBD2,CASSLRGVSANTGELFF,TGTGCTAGCAGTTTACGGGGGGTGTCGGCGAACACCGGGGAGCTGTTTTTT
TRBJ2-1,NA,TRBV7-2,NA,CASSLAGPGNEQFF,TGTGCCAGCAGCTTAGCGGGGCCCGGCAATGAGCAGTTCTTC
TRBJ2-5,NA,TRBV11-2,NA,CASSLGTFSETQYF,TGTGCCAGCAGCTTAGGCACTTTCTCGGAGACCCAGTACTTC
TRBJ1-5,NA,TRBV10-1,TRBD1,CASRGQGGTQPQHF,TGCGCCAGCAGAGGACAGGGGGGGACTCAGCCCCAGCATTTT
TRBJ2-5,NA,TRBV28,TRBD2,CASSPDVGGVETQYF,TGTGCCAGCAGTCCCGATGTGGGAGGGGTCGAGACCCAGTACTTC
TRBJ2-3,NA,TRBV5-1,NA,CASSLEHISTDTQYF,TGCGCCAGCAGCTTGGAGCATATTAGCACAGATACGCAGTATTTT
TRBJ1-2,few,TRBV5-6,TRBD1,CASSLSDRVGYTF,TGTGCCAGCAGCTTGAGCGACAGGGTCGGCTACACCTTC
TRBJ2-6,NA,TRBV7-8,NA,CASSLEPGHLLSGANVLTF,TGTGCCAGCAGCTTGGAACCGGGACACCTTCTCTCTGGGGCCAACGTCCTGACTTTC
TRBJ2-2,NA,TRBV27,NA,CASTGPPQGNTGELFF,TGTGCCAGCACCGGGCCCCCACAGGGCAACACCGGGGAGCTGTTTTTT
TRBJ2-1,few,TRBV10-3,NA,CAISGGEDEQFF,TGTGCCATCAGTGGGGGGGAGGATGAGCAGTTCTTC
TRBJ2-3,NA,TRBV19,NA,CASSIDITDTQYF,TGTGCCAGTAGTATAGACATCACAGATACGCAGTATTTT
TRBJ2-5,NA,TRBV29-1,TRBD1,CSVTDRGGETQYF,TGCAGCGTGACCGACAGGGGTGGAGAGACCCAGTACTTC
TRBJ2-7,few,TRBV28,NA,CASSLGQGTVSLNEQYF,TGTGCCAGCAGTTTAGGGCAGGGGACGGTGTCTCTAAACGAGCAGTACTTC
TRBJ2-7,NA,TRBV2,NA,CASSEQGYYEQYF,TGTGCCAGCAGTGAACAGGGCTACTACGAGCAGTACTTC
TRBJ2-1,NA,TRBV9,NA,CASNVLPNNEQFF,TGTGCCAGCAATGTGCTTCCTAACAATGAGCAGTTCTTC
TRBJ2-5,NA,TRBV11-2,NA,CASSLDLAGETQYF,TGTGCCAGCAGCTTAGACTTGGCGGGCGAGACCCAGTACTTC
TRBJ2-1,NA,TRBV25-1,NA,CASSESSAGIRDEQFF,TGTGCCAGCAGTGAATCGTCGGCCGGGATAAGGGATGAGCAGTTCTTC
TRBJ2-1,few,TRBV2,TRBD1,CASRDRGTYNEQFF,TGTGCCAGCAGAGACAGGGGTACCTACAATGAGCAGTTCTTC
TRBJ2-7,few,TRBV6-6,NA,CAVSNSGARYEQYF,TGTGCCGTCTCCAATAGCGGAGCGCGCTACGAGCAGTACTTC
TRBJ1-6,NA,TRBV19,NA,CASDQGSSYNSPLHF,TGTGCCAGCGACCAGGGGAGCTCCTATAATTCACCCCTCCACTTT
TRBJ2-1,once,TRBV6-1,NA,CASRDPEGSYNEQFF,TGTGCCAGCAGGGATCCAGAGGGCTCCTACAATGAGCAGTTCTTC
TRBJ2-2,NA,TRBV11-3,NA,CASSLDLGGAFTGELFF,TGTGCCAGCAGCTTAGATCTTGGGGGGGCGTTCACCGGGGAGCTGTTTTTT
TRBJ1-1,NA,TRBV7-3,NA,CASSFSGTLNTEAFF,TGTGCCAGCAGCTTTTCCGGGACACTGAACACTGAAGCTTTCTTT
TRBJ2-7,once,TRBV11-2,NA,CASSREAGAFEQYF,TGTGCCAGCAGCCGTGAGGCCGGTGCGTTCGAGCAGTACTTC
TRBJ1-2,once,TRBV4-1,TRBD1,CASSQEPNRGPNYGYTF,TGCGCCAGCAGCCAAGAACCTAACAGGGGGCCTAACTATGGCTACACCTTC
TRBJ2-3,once,TRBV19,TRBD2,CASSIGAGVATDTQYF,TGTGCCAGTAGTATAGGGGCGGGGGTTGCCACAGATACGCAGTATTTT
TRBJ2-7,NA,TRBV28,NA,CASSFRTGSYEQYF,TGTGCCAGCAGTTTTAGGACGGGGTCCTACGAGCAGTACTTC